Reported below is one T cell receptor beta chain. These data originate in a study of control samples from healthy donors and cancer patients. Measured with immunoSEQ multiplex PCR; TCRdb has only the in-frame clones, and not every one. Found here are some 150,000 clones, around 91% of them singletons; the top ten hold approximately 1.5%. The CDR3 is 16 residues long. In germline, CDR1 is LNHNV, CDR2 YYDKDF (reference sequence). V lost 0 bases, J lost 0 bases, and 12 bases lay in between. Sequenced input: blood. This TCR was sampled from a woman aged 25-40 years in good health. The V call is TRBV15, the J call TRBJ2-7, with D perhaps being TRBD1 or TRBD2 (6 bases each). DNA of the CDR3: TGTGCCACCAGCAGAGATGGGGGGCCGAGCTCCTACGAGCAGTACTTC. Amino acids: CATSRDGGPSSYEQYF.